What follows describes a single T cell receptor beta chain. Its antigen is not identified. From germline, CDR1 is KGHDR and CDR2 SFDVKD. The V segment lost 2 bases and the J segment 2 bases; nucleotides outside the gene matches: 6. This CDR3 spans 16 amino acids. The assay was immunoSEQ multiplex PCR, and TCRdb's table has in-frame clones only and misses some. The sample has about 120,000 clones, about 89% seen once. The sample belongs to a study of T cell responses to AZD1222 COVID-19 vaccine. Findings and caveats of the study: Once two AZD1222 doses were given, Spike-specific TCR breadth and depth went up. In a largely white British group with more females than males, clonal diversity was possibly underestimated. Unmutated variant regions are reportedly targeted by nearly half of spike-specific TCRs.

The chain couples TRBV24-1 to TRBJ2-3; 7 bases are a match to TRBD2. This specimen consisted of peripheral blood, obtained on day 0 of AZD1222 vaccination. The clonotype was recovered from an adult in good health. The CDR3 here is CATSDWGGTATDTQYF. The CDR3 coding sequence is TGTGCCACCAGTGATTGGGGGGGAACCGCCACAGATACGCAGTATTTT.